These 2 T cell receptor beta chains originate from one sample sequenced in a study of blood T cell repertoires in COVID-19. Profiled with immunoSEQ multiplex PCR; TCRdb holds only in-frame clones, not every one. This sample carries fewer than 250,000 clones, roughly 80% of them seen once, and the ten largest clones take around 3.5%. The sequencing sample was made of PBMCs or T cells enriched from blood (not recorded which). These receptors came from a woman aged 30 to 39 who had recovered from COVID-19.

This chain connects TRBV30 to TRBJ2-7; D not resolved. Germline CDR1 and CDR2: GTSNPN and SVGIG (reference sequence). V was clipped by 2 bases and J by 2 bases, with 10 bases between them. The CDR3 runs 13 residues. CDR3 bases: TGTGCCTGGAGTCCAGGTCACGCCTACGAGCAGTACTTC. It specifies CAWSPGHAYEQYF. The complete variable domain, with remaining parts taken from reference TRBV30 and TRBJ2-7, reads SQTIHQWPATLVQPVGSPLSLECTVEGTSNPNLYWYRQAAGRGLQLLFYSVGIGQISSEVPQNLSASRPQDRQFILSSKKLLLSDSGFYLCAWSPGHAYEQYFGPGTRLTVT.

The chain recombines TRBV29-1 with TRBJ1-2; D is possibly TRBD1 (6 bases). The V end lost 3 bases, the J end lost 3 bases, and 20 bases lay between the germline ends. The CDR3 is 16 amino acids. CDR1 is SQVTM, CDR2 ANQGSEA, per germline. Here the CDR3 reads CSVEGIRNAGDYGYTF. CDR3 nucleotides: TGCAGCGTTGAGGGGATCCGGAATGCAGGGGACTATGGCTACACCTTC.